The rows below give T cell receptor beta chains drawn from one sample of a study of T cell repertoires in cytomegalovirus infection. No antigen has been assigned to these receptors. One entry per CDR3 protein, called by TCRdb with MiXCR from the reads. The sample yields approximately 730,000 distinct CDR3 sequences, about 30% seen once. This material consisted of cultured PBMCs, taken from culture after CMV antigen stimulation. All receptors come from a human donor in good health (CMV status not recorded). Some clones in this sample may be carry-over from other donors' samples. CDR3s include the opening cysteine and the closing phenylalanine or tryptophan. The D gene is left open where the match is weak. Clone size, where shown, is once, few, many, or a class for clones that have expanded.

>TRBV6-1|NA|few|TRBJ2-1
TGTGCCAGCAGTGCGTACGGCGCAGACAGCTCCTACAATGAGCAGTTCTTC
CASSAYGADSSYNEQFF
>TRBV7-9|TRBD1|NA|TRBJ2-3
TGTGCCAGCAGCGATACAGGGGGGAACACAGATACGCAGTATTTT
CASSDTGGNTDTQYF
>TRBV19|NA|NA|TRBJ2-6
TGTGCCAGTAGTTTGGGCGCCCAGGGGGCCAACGTCCTGACTTTC
CASSLGAQGANVLTF
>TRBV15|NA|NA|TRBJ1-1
TGTGCCACCAGCCCACGGAAGGGCGCTGAAGCTTTCTTT
CATSPRKGAEAFF
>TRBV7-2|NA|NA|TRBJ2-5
TGTGCCAGCAGCCCCTGGCGGGGTGAGACCCAGTACTTC
CASSPWRGETQYF
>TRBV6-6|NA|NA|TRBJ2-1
TGTGCCAGCAGTTTAGCCCCGGACGGCGAGCAGTTCTTC
CASSLAPDGEQFF
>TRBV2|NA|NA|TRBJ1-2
TGTGCCACTCGTGGGGAGGACAACTATGGCTACACCTTC
CATRGEDNYGYTF
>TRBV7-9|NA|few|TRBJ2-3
TGTGCCAGCGAGCCGGAGGACGATACGCAGTATTTT
CASEPEDDTQYF
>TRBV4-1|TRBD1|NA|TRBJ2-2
TGCGCCAGCAGCCCCAAAGGGACAGGGGACACCGGGGAGCTGTTTTTT
CASSPKGTGDTGELFF
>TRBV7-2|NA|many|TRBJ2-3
TGTGCCAGCACTCCTCAGGCCAGCACAGATACGCAGTATTTT
CASTPQASTDTQYF
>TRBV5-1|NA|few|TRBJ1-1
TGCGCCAGCAGCTCGGGACCGCCGAACACTGAAGCTTTCTTT
CASSSGPPNTEAFF
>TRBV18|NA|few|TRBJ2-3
TGTGCCAGCTCTGGTCCGGGGACGGCAGATACGCAGTATTTT
CASSGPGTADTQYF
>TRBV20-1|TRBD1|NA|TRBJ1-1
TGCAGTGGACACAACAGGGGCCCTTTCACTGAAGCTTTCTTT
CSGHNRGPFTEAFF
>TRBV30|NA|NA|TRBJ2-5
TGTGCCTGGAGTGGGTACCAAGAGACCCAGTACTTC
CAWSGYQETQYF
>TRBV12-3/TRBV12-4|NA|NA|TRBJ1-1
TGTGCCAGCACCCTAGGGAACACTGAAGCTTTCTTT
CASTLGNTEAFF
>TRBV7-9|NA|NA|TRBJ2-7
TGTGCCAGCATGCAGGGGAGCTCCTACGAGCAGTACTTC
CASMQGSSYEQYF
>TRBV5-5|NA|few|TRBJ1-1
TGTGCCAGCAGCCCCTTCTACGGGCAGAACACTGAAGCTTTCTTT
CASSPFYGQNTEAFF
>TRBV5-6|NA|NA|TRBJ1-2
TGTGCCAGCAGCCTGCGGTCGGGAGTTAACTATGGCTACACCTTC
CASSLRSGVNYGYTF
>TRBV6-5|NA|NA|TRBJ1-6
TGTGCCAGCAGTTACTCAGGGGACACAGATAATTCACCCCTCCACTTT
CASSYSGDTDNSPLHF
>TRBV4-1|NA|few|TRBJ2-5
TGTGCCAGCAGCCAAGATGGGAGGGGGCCGTACCAAGAGACCCAGTACTTC
CASSQDGRGPYQETQYF
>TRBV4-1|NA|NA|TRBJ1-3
TGCACCAGCAGCCAAGATCTGAACTCTGGAAACACCATATATTTT
CTSSQDLNSGNTIYF
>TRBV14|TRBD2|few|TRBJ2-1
TGTGCCAGCAGCCAAGGGGGACTAGCGGGACGGAGGAATGAGCAGTTCTTC
CASSQGGLAGRRNEQFF
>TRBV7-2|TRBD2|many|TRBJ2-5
TGTGCCAGCAGCGTATTAGCGGGAGGCCCGGCGGGGACCCAGTACTTC
CASSVLAGGPAGTQYF
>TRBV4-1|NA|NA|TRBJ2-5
TGTGCCAGCAGCCATGGCAGGGCCCCAGAGACCCAGTACTTC
CASSHGRAPETQYF
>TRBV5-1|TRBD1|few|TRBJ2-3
TGCGCCAGCAGCCCGGAGGACAGGGTTTTCGCAGATACGCAGTATTTT
CASSPEDRVFADTQYF
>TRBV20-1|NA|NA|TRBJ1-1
TGCAGCGGGTCCGCGAACACTGAAGCTTTCTTT
CSGSANTEAFF
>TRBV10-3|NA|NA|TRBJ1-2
TGTGCCATCAGTGAGGACCCTGGGATAGGACGTTATGGCTACACCTTC
CAISEDPGIGRYGYTF
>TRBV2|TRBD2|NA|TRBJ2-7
TGTGCCAGCATCGGAGCGGGAGCGGACTACGAGCAGTACTTC
CASIGAGADYEQYF
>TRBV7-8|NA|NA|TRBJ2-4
TGTGCCAGCAGCGAAAGGATAGCCAAAAACATTCAGTACTTC
CASSERIAKNIQYF
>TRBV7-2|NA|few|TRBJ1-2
TGTGCCAGCAGCTATCAGGTGGATAATGGCTACACCTTC
CASSYQVDNGYTF
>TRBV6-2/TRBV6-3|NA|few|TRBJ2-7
TGTGCCAGCAGTTACACGAGCCGGGAAGGCAGGCGGTACTTC
CASSYTSREGRRYF
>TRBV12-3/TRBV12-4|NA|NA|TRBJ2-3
TGTGCCAGCGGATACACCGGGCCAAGGGATACGCAGTATTTT
CASGYTGPRDTQYF
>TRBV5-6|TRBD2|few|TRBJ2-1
TGTGCCAGCAGCCGCTCCCTAGCGGGAGAATGGAGGGCGTGGGGTGAGCAGTTCTTC
CASSRSLAGEWRAWGEQFF
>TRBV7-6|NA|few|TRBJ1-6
TGTGCCAGCAGCTTTTCAGGGTTAGATTCACCCCTCCACTTT
CASSFSGLDSPLHF
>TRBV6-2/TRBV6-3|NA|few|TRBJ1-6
TGTGCCAGCAGCCCTCGGGTCTATTCACCCCTCCACTTT
CASSPRVYSPLHF
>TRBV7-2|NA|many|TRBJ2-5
TGTGCCAGCAGCCAGAGGGGAGGGGGAGAGACCCAGTACTTC
CASSQRGGGETQYF
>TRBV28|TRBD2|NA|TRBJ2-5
TGTGCCAGCAGCCGACTAGCCGTCGAGACCCAGTACTTC
CASSRLAVETQYF
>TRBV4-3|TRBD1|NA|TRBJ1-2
TGCGCCAGCAGCCAAATGCCCGTAGGGGGCAGGGGAGGCTACACCTTC
CASSQMPVGGRGGYTF
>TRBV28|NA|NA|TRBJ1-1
TGTGCCAGCAGTTGGACAGATCGCGCTTTCTTT
CASSWTDRAFF
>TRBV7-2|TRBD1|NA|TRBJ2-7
TGTGCCAGCAGCATTCCGGGACAGGCCTACGAGCAGTACTTC
CASSIPGQAYEQYF
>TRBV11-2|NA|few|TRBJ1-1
TGTGCCAGCAGCGTTAACCAGGGTTTCACTGAAGCTTTCTTT
CASSVNQGFTEAFF
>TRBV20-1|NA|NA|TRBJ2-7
TGCAGTGCTAGAGATGAGAGGGTCCCCTACGAGCAGTACTTC
CSARDERVPYEQYF
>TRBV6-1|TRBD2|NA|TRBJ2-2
TGTGCCAGCAGTTACGGGGAGGGGTCCGGGGAGCTGTTTTTT
CASSYGEGSGELFF
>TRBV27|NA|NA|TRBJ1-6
TGTGCCAGCAGAATAAAGTTGGGTTGGTCACCCCTCCACTTT
CASRIKLGWSPLHF
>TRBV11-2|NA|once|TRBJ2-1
TGTGCCAGCAGCTTGTACTCCCCTGAGCAGTTCTTC
CASSLYSPEQFF
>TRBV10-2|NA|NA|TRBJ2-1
TGCGCCAGCAGTGAGTCAGGGAGTCTGGGTGAGCAGTTCTTC
CASSESGSLGEQFF
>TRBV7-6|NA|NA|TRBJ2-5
TGTGCCAGCAGCTTAATGGCGGAGGGTACCGTGGGCTTC
CASSLMAEGTVGF
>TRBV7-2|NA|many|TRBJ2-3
TGTGCCAGCAGCTTAAATGGTAGAAGCACAGATACGCAGTATTTT
CASSLNGRSTDTQYF
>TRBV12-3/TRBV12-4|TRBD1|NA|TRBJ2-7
TGTGCCAGCAACATAGGACAGGGCGACGAGCAGTACTTC
CASNIGQGDEQYF
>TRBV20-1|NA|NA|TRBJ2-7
TGCAGTGCTGGAGCGCCGTCCTACGAGCAGTACTTC
CSAGAPSYEQYF
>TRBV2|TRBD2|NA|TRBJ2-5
TGTGCCAGCAGTCCAGACTTGGCGGGGGGTCAAGAGACCCAGTACTTC
CASSPDLAGGQETQYF